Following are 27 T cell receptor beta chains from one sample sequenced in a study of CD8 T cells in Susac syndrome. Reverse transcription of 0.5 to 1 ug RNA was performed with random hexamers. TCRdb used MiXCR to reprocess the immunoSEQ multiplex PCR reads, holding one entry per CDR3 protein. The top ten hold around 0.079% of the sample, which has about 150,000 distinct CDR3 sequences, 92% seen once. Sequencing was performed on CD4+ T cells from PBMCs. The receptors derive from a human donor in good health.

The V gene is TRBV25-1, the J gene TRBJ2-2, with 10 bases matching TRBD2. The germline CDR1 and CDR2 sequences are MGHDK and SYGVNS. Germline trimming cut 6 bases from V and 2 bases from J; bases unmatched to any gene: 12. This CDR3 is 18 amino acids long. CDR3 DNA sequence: TGTGCCAGCAGCGACGCCTTAGGACTAGCGGCTAACACCGGGGAGCTGTTTTTT. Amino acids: CASSDALGLAANTGELFF.

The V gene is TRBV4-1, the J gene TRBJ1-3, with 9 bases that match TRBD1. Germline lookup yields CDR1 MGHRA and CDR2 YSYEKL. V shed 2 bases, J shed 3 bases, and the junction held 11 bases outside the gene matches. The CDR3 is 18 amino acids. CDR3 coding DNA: TGCGCCAGCAGCCAACCCCAGGGACAGGGCTTTTTTGGAAACACCATATATTTT. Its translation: CASSQPQGQGFFGNTIYF.

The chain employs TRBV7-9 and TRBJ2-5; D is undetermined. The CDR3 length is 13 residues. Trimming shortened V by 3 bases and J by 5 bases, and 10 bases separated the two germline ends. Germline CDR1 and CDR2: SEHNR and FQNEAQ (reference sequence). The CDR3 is CASSFGFRETQYF. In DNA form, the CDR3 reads TGTGCCAGCAGCTTCGGGTTCAGGGAGACCCAGTACTTC.

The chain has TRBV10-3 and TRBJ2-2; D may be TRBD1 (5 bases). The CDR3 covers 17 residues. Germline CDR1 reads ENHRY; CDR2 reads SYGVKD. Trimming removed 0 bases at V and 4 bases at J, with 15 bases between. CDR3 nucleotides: TGTGCCATCAGTGAGTCGTCTTTTGGGCAGGGCACCGGGGAGCTGTTTTTT. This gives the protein CAISESSFGQGTGELFF.

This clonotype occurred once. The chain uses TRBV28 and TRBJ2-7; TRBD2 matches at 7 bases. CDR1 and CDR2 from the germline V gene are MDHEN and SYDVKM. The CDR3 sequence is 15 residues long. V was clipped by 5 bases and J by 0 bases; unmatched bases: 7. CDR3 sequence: CASSGGRETSYEQYF. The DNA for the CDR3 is TGTGCCAGCAGTGGCGGGCGGGAGACCTCCTACGAGCAGTACTTC.

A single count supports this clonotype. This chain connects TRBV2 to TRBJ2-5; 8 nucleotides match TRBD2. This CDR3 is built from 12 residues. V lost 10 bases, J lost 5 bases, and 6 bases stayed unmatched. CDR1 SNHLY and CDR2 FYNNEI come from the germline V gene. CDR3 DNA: TGTGCCACCAGGACTAGCTTTGAGACCCAGTACTTC. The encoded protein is CATRTSFETQYF.

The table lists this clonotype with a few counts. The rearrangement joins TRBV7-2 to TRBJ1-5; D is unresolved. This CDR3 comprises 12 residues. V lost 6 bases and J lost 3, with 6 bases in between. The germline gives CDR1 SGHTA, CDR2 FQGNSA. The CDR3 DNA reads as TGTGCCAGCAGAACTTCCAATCAGCCCCAGCATTTT. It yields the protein CASRTSNQPQHF.

The CDR3 nucleotides read TGTGCCAGCAGCTTAGCGCGAGACCAGCAGTTCTTC. Protein: CASSLARDQQFF. This chain links TRBV7-9 with TRBJ2-1, with D unclear. V was trimmed by 0 bases and J by 11 bases, leaving 8 bases between them. The CDR3 spans 12 residues. Germline CDR1 SEHNR, CDR2 FQNEAQ (reference sequence).

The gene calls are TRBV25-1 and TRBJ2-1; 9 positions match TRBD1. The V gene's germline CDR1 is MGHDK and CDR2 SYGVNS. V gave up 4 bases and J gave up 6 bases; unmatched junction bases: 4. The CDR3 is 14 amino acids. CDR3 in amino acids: CASSATGQGNEQFF. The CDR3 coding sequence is TGTGCCAGCAGTGCAACGGGACAGGGCAATGAGCAGTTCTTC. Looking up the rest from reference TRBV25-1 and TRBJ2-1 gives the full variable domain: EADIYQTPRYLVIGTGKKITLECSQTMGHDKMYWYQQDPGMELHLIHYSYGVNSTEKGDLSSESTVSRIRTEHFPLTLESARPSHTSQYLCASSATGQGNEQFFGPGTRLTVL.

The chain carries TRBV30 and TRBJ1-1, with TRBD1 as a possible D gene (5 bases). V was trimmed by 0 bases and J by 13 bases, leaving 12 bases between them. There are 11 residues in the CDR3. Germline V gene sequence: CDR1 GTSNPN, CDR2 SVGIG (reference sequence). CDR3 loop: CAWSVRGAVFF. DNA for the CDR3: TGTGCCTGGAGTGTACGTGGGGCGGTTTTCTTT.

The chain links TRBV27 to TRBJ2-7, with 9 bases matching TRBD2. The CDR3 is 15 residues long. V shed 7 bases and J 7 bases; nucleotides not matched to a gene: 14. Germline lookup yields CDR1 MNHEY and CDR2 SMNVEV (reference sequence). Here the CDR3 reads CASTLYQAGGREQYF. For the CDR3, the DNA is TGTGCCAGCACCCTCTACCAAGCGGGAGGTCGGGAGCAGTACTTC.

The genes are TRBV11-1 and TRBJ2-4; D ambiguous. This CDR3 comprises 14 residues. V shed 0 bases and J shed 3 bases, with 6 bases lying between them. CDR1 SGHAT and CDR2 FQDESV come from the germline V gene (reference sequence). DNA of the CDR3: TGTGCCAGCAGCTTAGCATCAGGCAAAAACATTCAGTACTTC. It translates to CASSLASGKNIQYF.

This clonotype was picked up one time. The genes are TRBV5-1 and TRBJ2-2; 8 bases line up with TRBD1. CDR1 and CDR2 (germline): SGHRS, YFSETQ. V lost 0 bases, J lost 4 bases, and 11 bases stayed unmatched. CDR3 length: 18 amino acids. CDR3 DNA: TGCGCCAGCAGCTTGGACCCCGGACAGGGTTCGTTCACCGGGGAGCTGTTTTTT. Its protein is CASSLDPGQGSFTGELFF.

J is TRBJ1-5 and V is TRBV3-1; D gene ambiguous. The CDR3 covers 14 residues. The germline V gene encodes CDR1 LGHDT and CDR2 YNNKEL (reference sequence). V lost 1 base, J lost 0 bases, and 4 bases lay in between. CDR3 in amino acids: CASSQAYSNQPQHF. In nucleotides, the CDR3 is TGTGCCAGCAGCCAAGCGTATAGCAATCAGCCCCAGCATTTT.

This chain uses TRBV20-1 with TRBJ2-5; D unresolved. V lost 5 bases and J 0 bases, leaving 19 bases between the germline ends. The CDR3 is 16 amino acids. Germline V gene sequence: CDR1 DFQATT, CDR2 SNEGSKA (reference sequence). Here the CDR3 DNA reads TGCAGTGCTTTCCGGACCACGAGAGTGTACCAAGAGACCCAGTACTTC. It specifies CSAFRTTRVYQETQYF.

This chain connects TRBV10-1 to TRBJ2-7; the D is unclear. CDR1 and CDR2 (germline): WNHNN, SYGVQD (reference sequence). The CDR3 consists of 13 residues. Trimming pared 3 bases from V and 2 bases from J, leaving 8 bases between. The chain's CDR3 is CASSESRTYEQYF. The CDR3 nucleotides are TGCGCCAGCAGTGAAAGTCGGACCTACGAGCAGTACTTC.

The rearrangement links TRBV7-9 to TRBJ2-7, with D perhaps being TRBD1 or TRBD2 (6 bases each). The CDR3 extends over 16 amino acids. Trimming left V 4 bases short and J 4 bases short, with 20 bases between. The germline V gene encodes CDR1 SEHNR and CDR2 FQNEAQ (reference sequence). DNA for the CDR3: TGTGCCAGCAGCTCAAATCGGGGGTCGGGGGCTTACGAGCAGTACTTC. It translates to CASSSNRGSGAYEQYF.

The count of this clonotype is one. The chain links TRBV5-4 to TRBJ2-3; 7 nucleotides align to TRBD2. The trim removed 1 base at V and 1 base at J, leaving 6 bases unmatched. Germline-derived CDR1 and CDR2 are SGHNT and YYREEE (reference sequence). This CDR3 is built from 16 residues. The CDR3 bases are TGTGCCAGCAGCTTGAGACTAGCAGTTGGCACAGATACGCAGTATTTT. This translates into CASSLRLAVGTDTQYF.

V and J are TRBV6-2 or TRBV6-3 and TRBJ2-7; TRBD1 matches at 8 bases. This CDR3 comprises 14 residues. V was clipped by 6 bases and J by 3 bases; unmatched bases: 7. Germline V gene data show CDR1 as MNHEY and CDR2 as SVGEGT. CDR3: CASRTRTGYYEQYF. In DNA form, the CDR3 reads TGTGCCAGCAGAACAAGGACAGGGTACTACGAGCAGTACTTC.

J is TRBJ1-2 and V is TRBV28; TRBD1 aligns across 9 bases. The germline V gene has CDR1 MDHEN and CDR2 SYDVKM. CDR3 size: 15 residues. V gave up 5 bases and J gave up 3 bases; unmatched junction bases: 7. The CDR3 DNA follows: TGTGCCAGCAGTCTACATACAGGGGGCGACTATGGCTACACCTTC. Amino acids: CASSLHTGGDYGYTF.

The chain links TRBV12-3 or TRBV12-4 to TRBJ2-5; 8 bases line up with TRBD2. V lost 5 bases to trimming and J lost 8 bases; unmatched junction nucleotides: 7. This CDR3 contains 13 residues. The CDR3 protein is CASSTGTRATQYF. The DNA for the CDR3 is TGTGCCAGCAGTACCGGGACTAGAGCAACCCAGTACTTC.

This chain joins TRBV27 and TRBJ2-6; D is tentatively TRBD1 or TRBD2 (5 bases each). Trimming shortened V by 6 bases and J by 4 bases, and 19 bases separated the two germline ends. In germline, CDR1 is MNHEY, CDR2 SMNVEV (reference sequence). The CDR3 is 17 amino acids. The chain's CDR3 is CASRARPLGEGANVLTF. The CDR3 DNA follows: TGTGCCAGCAGGGCCCGGCCACTGGGGGAAGGGGCCAACGTCCTGACTTTC.

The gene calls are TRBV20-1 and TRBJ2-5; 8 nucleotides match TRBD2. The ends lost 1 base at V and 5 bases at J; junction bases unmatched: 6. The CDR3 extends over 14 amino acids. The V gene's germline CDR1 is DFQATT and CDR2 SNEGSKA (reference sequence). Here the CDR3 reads CSARGQRGWETQYF. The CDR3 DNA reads TGCAGTGCTAGAGGGCAGCGGGGGTGGGAGACCCAGTACTTC.

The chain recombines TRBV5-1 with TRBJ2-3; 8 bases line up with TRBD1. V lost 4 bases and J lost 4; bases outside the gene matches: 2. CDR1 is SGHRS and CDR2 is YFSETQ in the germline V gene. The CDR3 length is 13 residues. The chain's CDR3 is CASSADRADTQYF. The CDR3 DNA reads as TGCGCCAGCAGCGCGGACAGGGCAGATACGCAGTATTTT.

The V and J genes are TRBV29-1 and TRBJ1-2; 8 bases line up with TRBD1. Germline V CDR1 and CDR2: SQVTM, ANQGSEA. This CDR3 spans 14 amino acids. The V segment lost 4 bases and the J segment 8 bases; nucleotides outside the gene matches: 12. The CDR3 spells CSVVPDRVIRGYTF. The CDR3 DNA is TGCAGCGTTGTACCGGACAGGGTTATACGGGGCTACACCTTC. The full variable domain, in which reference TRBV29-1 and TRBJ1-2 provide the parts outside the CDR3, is SAVISQKPSRDICQRGTSLTIQCQVDSQVTMMFWYRQQPGQSLTLIATANQGSEATYESGFVIDKFPISRPNLTFSTLTVSNMSPEDSSIYLCSVVPDRVIRGYTFGSGTRLTVV.

The CDR3 DNA is TGTGCCATCAGCGGGACAGGGGGCGCCAATCAGCCCCAGCATTTT. It is translated as CAISGTGGANQPQHF. V is TRBV10-3 and J is TRBJ1-5; 12 bases fit TRBD1. CDR1 is ENHRY and CDR2 is SYGVKD in the germline V gene. The V and J ends lost 6 bases and 3 bases, in that order; junction bases with no gene match: 3. The CDR3 spans 15 residues.

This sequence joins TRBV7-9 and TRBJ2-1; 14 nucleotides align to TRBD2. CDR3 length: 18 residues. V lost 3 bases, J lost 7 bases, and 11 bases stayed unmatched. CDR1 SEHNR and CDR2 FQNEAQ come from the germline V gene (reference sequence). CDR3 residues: CASSLGTSGSRGRNEQFF. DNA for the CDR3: TGTGCCAGCAGCTTGGGGACTAGCGGGAGTCGGGGTCGAAATGAGCAGTTCTTC.